The clone carrying this T cell receptor beta chain showed up many times. What it binds is not known. The sample belongs to a study of human T cells and chemical hapten exposure. Points from the study as a whole: Counts of TCRs above 1 in 1000 frequency stayed unchanged with DPC sensitization.

CDR1 and CDR2 from the germline V gene are GTSNPN and SVGIG (reference sequence). The V end lost 4 bases, the J end lost 1 base, and 13 bases lay between the germline ends. The CDR3 covers 14 residues. This sample's time point: pre-sensitization, week 0. The treatment here: therapeutic diphenylcyclopropenone sensitization with weekly scalp DPC. Researchers sampled blood before each patch test went on. MiXCR, run by TCRdb on the RACE reads, gives a single entry per CDR3 protein. The table has 300,000 to 450,000 distinct CDR3 sequences, approximately 5.1% seen once. The genes are TRBV30 and TRBJ1-1, with D perhaps matching TRBD1 (5 bases). The origin of this receptor is a woman in her fifties or sixties with alopecia areata. Some clones in this sample may be carry-over from other donors' samples. Sample: whole blood, taken in connection with sensitization to the hapten diphenylcyclopropenone (DPC). In nucleotides, the CDR3 is TGTGCCTGGATGAGGGACGGCCGGAACACTGAAGCTTTCTTT. This encodes CAWMRDGRNTEAFF.